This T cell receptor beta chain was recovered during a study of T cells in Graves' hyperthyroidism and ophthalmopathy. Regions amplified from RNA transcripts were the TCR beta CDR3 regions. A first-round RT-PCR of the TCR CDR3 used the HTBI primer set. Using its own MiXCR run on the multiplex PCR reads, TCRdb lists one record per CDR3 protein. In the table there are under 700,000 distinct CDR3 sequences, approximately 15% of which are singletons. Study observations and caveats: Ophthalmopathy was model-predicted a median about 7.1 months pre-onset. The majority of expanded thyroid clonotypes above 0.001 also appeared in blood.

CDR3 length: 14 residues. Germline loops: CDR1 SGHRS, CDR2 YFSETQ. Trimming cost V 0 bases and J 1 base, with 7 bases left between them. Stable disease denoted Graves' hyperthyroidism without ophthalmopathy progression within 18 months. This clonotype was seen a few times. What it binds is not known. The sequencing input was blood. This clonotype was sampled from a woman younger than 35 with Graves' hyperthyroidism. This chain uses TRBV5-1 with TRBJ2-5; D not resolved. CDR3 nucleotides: TGCGCCAGCAGCTTGGGAAATTTCCAAGAGACCCAGTACTTC. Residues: CASSLGNFQETQYF.